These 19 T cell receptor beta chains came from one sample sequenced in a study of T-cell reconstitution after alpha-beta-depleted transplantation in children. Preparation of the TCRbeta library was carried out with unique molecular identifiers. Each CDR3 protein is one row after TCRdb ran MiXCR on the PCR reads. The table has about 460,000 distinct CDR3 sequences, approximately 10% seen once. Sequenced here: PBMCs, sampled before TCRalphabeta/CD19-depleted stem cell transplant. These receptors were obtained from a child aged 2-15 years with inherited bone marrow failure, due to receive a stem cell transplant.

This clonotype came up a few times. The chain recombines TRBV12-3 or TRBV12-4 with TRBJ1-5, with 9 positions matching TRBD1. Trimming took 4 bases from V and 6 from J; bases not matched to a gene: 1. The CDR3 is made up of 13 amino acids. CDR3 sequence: CASSWDRVQPQHF. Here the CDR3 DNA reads TGTGCCAGCAGTTGGGACAGGGTTCAGCCCCAGCATTTT.

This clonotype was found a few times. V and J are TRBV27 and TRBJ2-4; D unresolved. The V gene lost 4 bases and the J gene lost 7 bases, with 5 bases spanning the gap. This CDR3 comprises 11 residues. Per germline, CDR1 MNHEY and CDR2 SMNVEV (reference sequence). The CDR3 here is CASSSLNIQYF. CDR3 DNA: TGTGCCAGCAGTTCATTGAACATTCAGTACTTC.

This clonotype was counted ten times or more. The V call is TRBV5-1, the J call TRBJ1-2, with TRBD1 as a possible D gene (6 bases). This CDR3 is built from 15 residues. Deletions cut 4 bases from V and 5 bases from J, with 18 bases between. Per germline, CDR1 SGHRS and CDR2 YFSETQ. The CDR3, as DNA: TGCGCCAGCAGCCCGGGCGGGGGCGATTCGTATGGCTACACCTTC. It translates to CASSPGGGDSYGYTF.

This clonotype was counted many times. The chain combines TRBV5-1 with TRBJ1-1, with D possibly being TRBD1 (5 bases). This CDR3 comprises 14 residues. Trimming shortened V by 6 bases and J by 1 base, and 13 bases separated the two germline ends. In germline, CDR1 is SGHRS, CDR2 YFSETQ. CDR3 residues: CASTFWQGNTEAFF. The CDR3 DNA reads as TGCGCCAGCACTTTCTGGCAGGGGAACACTGAAGCTTTCTTT.

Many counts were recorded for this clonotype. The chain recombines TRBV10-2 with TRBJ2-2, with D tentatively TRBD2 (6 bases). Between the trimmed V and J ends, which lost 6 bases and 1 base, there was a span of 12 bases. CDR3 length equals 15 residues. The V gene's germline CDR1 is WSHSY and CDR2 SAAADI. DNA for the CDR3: TGCGCCAGCAGAGTGGGTAGCGGGAACACCGGGGAGCTGTTTTTT. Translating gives CASRVGSGNTGELFF.

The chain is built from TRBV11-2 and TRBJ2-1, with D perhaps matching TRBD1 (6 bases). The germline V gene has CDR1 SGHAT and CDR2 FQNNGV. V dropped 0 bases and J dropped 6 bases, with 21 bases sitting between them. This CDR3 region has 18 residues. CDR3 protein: CASSLEGLRGWRTNEQFF. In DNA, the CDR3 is TGTGCCAGCAGCTTAGAGGGGCTCAGGGGTTGGCGCACCAATGAGCAGTTCTTC.

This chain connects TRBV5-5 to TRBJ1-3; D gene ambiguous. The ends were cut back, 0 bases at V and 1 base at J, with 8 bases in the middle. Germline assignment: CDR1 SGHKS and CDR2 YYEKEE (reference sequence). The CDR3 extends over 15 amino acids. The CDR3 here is CASSLDLGSGNTIYF. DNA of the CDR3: TGTGCCAGCAGCTTGGACCTGGGGTCTGGAAACACCATATATTTT.

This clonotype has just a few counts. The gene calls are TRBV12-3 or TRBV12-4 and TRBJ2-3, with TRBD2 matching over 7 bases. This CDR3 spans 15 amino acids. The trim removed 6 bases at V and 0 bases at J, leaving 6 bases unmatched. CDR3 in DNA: TGTGCCAGCAGACTTACTAGCGCGAGCACAGATACGCAGTATTTT. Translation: CASRLTSASTDTQYF.

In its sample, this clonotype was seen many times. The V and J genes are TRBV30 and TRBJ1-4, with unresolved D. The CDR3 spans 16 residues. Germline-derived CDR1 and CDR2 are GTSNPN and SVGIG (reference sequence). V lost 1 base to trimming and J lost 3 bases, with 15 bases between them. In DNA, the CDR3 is TGTGCCTGGAGTGGCCAAGTAGACGCGGCTAATGAAAAACTGTTTTTT. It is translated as CAWSGQVDAANEKLFF.

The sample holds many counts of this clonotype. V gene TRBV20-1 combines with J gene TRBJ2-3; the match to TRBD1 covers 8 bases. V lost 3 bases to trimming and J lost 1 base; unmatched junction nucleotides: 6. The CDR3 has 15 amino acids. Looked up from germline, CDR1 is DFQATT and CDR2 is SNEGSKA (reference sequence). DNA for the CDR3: TGCAGTGCTAGTCGGTCGGGACAGGGCACAGATACGCAGTATTTT. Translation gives CSASRSGQGTDTQYF.

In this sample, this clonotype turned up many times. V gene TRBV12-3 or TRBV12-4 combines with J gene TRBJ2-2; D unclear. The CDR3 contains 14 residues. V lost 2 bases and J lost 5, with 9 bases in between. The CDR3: CASSLSWGTGELFF. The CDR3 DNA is TGTGCCAGCAGTTTATCCTGGGGAACCGGGGAGCTGTTTTTT.

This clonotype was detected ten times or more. The CDR3 nucleotides are TGTGCCAGCAGCTCCCTGGACAGGGGTTGTGGCTACACCTTC. Translation: CASSSLDRGCGYTF. The gene calls are TRBV11-2 and TRBJ1-2; 9 nucleotides align to TRBD1. The V gene end was trimmed by 4 bases and the J gene end by 7 bases; junction bases not matched to a gene: 7. Germline V CDR1 and CDR2: SGHAT, FQNNGV. CDR3 length: 14 amino acids.

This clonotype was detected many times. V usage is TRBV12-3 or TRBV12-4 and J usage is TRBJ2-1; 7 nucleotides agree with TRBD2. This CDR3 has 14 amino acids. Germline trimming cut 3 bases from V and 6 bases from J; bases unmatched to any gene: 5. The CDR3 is CASSFGGRANEQFF. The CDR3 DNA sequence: TGTGCCAGCAGTTTTGGGGGGAGGGCCAATGAGCAGTTCTTC.

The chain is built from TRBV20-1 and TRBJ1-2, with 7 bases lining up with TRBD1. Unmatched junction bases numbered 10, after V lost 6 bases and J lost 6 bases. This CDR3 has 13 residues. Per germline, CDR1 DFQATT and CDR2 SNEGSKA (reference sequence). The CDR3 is CSARETGFDGYTF. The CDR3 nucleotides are TGCAGTGCCCGAGAGACAGGGTTCGATGGCTACACCTTC.

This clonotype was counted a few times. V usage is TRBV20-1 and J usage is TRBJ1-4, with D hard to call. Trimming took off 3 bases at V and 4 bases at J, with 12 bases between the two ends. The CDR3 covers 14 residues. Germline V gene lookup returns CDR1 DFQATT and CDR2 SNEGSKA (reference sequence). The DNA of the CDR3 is TGCAGTGCTAGTCCTCAAGGTGGTAATGAAAAACTGTTTTTT. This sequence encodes CSASPQGGNEKLFF.

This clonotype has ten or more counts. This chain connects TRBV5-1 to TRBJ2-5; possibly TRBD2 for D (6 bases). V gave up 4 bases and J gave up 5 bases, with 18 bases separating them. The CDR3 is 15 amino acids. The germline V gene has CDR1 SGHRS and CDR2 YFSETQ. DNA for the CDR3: TGCGCCAGCAGCCCCTCGGAGGGCCGGGTGGAGACCCAGTACTTC. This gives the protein CASSPSEGRVETQYF.

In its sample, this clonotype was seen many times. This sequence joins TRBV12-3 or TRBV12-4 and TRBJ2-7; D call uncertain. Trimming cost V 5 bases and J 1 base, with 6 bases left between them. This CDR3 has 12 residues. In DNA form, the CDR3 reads TGTGCCAGCAGTCGAGAATCCTACGAGCAGTACTTC. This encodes CASSRESYEQYF.

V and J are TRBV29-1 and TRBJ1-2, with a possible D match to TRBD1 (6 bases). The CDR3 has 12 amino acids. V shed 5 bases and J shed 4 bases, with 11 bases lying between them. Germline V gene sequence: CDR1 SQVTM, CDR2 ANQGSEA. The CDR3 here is CSVWGHGYGYTF. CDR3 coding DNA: TGCAGCGTTTGGGGGCACGGCTATGGCTACACCTTC.

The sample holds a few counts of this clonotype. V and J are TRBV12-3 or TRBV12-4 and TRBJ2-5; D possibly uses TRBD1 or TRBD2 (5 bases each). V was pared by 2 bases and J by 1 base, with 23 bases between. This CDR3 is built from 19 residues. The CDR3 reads CASSLMGILGAGIQETQYF. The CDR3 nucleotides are TGTGCCAGCAGTTTAATGGGTATTCTCGGGGCGGGCATCCAAGAGACCCAGTACTTC.